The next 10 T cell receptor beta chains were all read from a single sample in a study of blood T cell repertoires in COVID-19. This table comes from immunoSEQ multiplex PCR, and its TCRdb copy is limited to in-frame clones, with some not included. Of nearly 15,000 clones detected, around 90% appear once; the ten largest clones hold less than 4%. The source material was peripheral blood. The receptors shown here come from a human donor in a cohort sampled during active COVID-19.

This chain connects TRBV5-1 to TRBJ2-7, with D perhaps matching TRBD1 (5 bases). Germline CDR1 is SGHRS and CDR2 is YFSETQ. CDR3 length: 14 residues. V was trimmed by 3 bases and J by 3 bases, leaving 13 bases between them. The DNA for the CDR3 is TGCGCCAGCAGCTGGCAGGGTGGCAGCTACGAGCAGTACTTC. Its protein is CASSWQGGSYEQYF.

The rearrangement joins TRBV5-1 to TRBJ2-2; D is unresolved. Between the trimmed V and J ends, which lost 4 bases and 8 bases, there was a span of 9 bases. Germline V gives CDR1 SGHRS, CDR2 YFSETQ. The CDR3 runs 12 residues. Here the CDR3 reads CASSHPGGELFF. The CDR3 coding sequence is TGCGCCAGCAGCCATCCGGGTGGGGAGCTGTTTTTT. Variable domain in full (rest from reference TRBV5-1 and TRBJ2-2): KAGVTQTPRYLIKTRGQQVTLSCSPISGHRSVSWYQQTPGQGLQFLFEYFSETQRNKGNFPGRFSGRQFSNSRSEMNVSTLELGDSALYLCASSHPGGELFFGEGSRLTVL.

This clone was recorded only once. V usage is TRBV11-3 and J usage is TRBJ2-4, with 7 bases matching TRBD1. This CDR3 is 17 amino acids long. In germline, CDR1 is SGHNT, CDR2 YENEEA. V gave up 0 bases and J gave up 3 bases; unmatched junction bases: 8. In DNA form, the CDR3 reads TGTGCCAGCAGCTTAGAACCCCAGGGGGTGGGCAAAAACATTCAGTACTTC. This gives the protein CASSLEPQGVGKNIQYF.

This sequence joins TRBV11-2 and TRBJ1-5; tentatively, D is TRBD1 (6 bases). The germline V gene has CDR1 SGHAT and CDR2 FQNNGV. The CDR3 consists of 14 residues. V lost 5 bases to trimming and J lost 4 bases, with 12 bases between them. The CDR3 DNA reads TGTGCCAGCAGCCCGGGCCAGGGGAATCAGCCCCAGCATTTT. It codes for CASSPGQGNQPQHF.

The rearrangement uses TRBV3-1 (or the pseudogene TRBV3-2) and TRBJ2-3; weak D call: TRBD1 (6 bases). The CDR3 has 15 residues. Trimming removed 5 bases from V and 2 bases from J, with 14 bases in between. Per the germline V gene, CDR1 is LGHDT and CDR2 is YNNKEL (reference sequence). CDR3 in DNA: TGTGCCAGCAGCGCCTCACAGGGATCCACAGATACGCAGTATTTT. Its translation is CASSASQGSTDTQYF.

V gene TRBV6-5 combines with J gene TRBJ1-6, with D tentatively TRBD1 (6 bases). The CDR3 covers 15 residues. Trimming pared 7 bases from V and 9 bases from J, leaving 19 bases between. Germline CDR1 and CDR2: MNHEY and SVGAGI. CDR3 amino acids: CASTPTGGSGSPLHF. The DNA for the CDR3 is TGTGCCAGCACCCCAACGGGGGGCAGTGGTTCACCCCTCCACTTT.

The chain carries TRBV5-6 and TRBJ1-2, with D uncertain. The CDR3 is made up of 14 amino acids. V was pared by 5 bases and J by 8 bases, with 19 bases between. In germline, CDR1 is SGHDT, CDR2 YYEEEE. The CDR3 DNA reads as TGTGCCAGCAGGCCCGCGAGGGAGACGGGGGGCTACACCTTC. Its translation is CASRPARETGGYTF.

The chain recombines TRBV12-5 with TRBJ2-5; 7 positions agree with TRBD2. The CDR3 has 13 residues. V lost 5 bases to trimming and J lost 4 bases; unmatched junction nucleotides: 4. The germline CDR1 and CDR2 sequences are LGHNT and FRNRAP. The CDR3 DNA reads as TGTGCTAGTGGTCCCTGGGGGGGAGAGACCCAGTACTTC. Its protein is CASGPWGGETQYF. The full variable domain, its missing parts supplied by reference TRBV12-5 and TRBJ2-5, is DARVTQTPRHKVTEMGQEVTMRCQPILGHNTVFWYRQTMMQGLELLAYFRNRAPLDDSGMPKDRFSAEMPDATLATLKIQPSEPRDSAVYFCASGPWGGETQYFGPGTRLLVL.

The CDR3 coding sequence is TGTGCCAGCAGCGTAGGTTCAGGGGTGAACACTGAAGCTTTCTTT. Its protein is CASSVGSGVNTEAFF. The chain couples TRBV9 to TRBJ1-1; a possible D gene is TRBD1 (6 bases). Trimming stripped 0 bases from V and 0 bases from J, with 9 bases between. Germline V gene data show CDR1 as SGDLS and CDR2 as YYNGEE. The CDR3 is made up of 15 amino acids.

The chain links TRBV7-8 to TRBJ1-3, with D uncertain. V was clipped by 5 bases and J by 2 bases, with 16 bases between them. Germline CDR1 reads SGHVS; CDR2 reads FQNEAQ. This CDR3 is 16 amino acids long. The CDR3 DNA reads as TGTGCCAGCAGCCACTCGACGGGATCTACTGGAAACACCATATATTTT. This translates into CASSHSTGSTGNTIYF.